This TCR beta chain was identified in a study of regulatory T cells in long-lasting Graves disease (dated by TCRdb to 2020 to 2022). About the full investigation: Newly diagnosed Graves' disease patients had taken antithyroid drugs for less than 3 months. The study took place in China and was registered as a clinical trial. Peripheral blood TCR sequencing and RNA sequencing compared persistent Graves' disease patients with newly diagnosed Graves' disease patients. A total of about 35 samples underwent TCR sequencing: 13 from persistent and about 20 from newly diagnosed Graves' disease patients. Findings and caveats that apply to the study as a whole: Only the TCR beta chain was sequenced and analyzed. Patients with persistent disease shared more public clonotypes (fewer than 3,000) than newly diagnosed patients did (around 980). The small sample size was acknowledged by the authors as a limitation that may reduce accuracy. Only peripheral blood was studied, because thyroid tissue, the primary lesion, was inaccessible. Persistent Graves' disease patients showed lower TCR Shannon entropy and fewer highly expanded clones than newly diagnosed patients, suggesting clonal expansion.

Preparation of the library involved multiplex PCR. The sequencer was an Illumina HiSeq 4000. TCR beta libraries were built with iRepertoire HTBI primers and Arm-PCR amplification of CDR3 regions. PCR products were gel purified before sequencing. Processing in the source paper ran as follows. Gene usage analysis of CDR3 amino acid clonotypes used the approximately 62 TRBV and approximately 13 TRBJ segments found across samples. COPE and FqMerger were used to merge filtered high-quality paired reads into contigs. BLAST was used to align contigs to IMGT TRBV, TRBD and TRBJ reference genes, with CDR3 defined following IMGT. Any clonotype with a frequency above 0.1% was classified as a highly expanded clone. Shannon entropy served as the measure of repertoire diversity, while the Gini coefficient captured V-J evenness. Public clonotypes were defined as clonotypes shared by more than one individual. In-frame beta chains were kept once TCRdb had trimmed the public reads at Q25 with fastp and called clones with MiXCR. Each record represents a unique CDR3 protein, reported with the most common genes and DNA among its rows. The V and J calls were not made by the authors but by TCRdb's processing. This sample gives 600,000 to 650,000 distinct CDR3 sequences in total; approximately 15% of them show up just once. The ten most abundant clones make up 18% of the sample.

The time point label of this sample denotes: newly diagnosed GD, antithyroid drugs for less than 3 months. RNA was extracted from PBMCs in TRIzol for both TCR sequencing and RNA sequencing. The diagnosis of Graves' disease followed American Thyroid Association guidelines. Recruitment of patients was carried out at an endocrinology department in Xi'an, China. From each patient, about 9.7 milliliters of peripheral blood was collected into an EDTA anticoagulant tube. Ficoll Paque Plus density gradient separation was used to isolate PBMCs, and no further T cell sorting was performed. An Agilent 2100 Bioanalyzer and agarose gel were used to check RNA quality, and a NanoDrop 2000 was used to measure RNA concentration. This clonotype was observed at least ten times. Its antigen has not been determined. No qualities accompany the bases; no much larger clone lies one base away. This sample also belongs to another study, concerning T cells in Graves' hyperthyroidism and ophthalmopathy. That second report states: A patient counted as having stable Graves' hyperthyroidism if no progression to ophthalmopathy occurred over 18 months of follow-up. The hyperthyroidism patients were between 18 and 65 years old and newly diagnosed, with a disease duration of less than 2 months. The study excluded patients with uncontrolled infections, other autoimmune diseases, pregnancy or lactation. Diagnoses were established on the basis of clinical symptoms, serum thyroxine and TRAb, thyroid ultrasound, and orbital computed tomography. The first round of RT-PCR for the TCR CDR3 was performed with the HTBI primer set and the Qiagen OneStep RT-PCR kit. Blood samples also contained most of the expanded thyroid clonotypes (frequency above 0.001), which suggests that blood repertoires may reflect thyroid immune responses. A 13 V-J signature model separated ophthalmopathy from stable hyperthyroidism, with nearly 90% sensitivity and just under 84% specificity in cross-validation and 80%/75% in testing. In validation, the model predicted progression to ophthalmopathy a median of about 6.8 months before onset, with roughly 68% sensitivity and roughly 73% specificity. To identify distinguishing TCR V-J signatures, a discovery cohort of 90 to 100 patients was used, comprising 40 to 45 with Graves' ophthalmopathy and some 60 with stable Graves' hyperthyroidism. Whether ophthalmopathy could be predicted prospectively was tested in an independent validation cohort made up of some 20 hyperthyroidism patients plus 17 patients who later progressed to ophthalmopathy. The approximately 95 discovery patients were divided at random into training and test sets in a 7:3 ratio. In about six Graves' hyperthyroidism patients, the study also compared T-cell repertoires from thyroid tissue with T-cell repertoires from blood. After blood sampling, hyperthyroidism patients were treated with methimazole at a starting dose of 30 mg daily, and ophthalmopathy patients were treated with high-dose intravenous methylprednisolone. A second multiplex PCR round built the libraries, followed by size selection and purification. Sequencing of the libraries was done on an Illumina HiSeq2000 using paired-end 100 bp reads. SOAPnuke was used to process the raw data, with reads discarded if the reads contained adapters or uncalled bases, had a mean Phred below 15, or lacked an exact constant-primer or identifier match. High-quality paired reads were merged with COPE v1.2.5, and unique nucleotide sequences were defined as clonotypes. MiTCR v1.1 was used to align clonotypes to the IMGT TRBV, TRBD and TRBJ reference segments. The analysis was restricted to V-J combinations with a frequency above 0.0001, which together covered 99.2% of the repertoires. The TCS score was defined as the ratio of F50 (clonal expansion) to E x V (chaos), calculated using BLOSUM62-based TCRdist between CDR3 peptides within each V-J. Welch's t-statistics and random forest reduced around 520 V-J features to 10 to 15, which were used in a naive Bayes classifier (R e1071). Sample size was not statistically predetermined, and blinding of investigators to group allocation was not performed. The paper describes TCR Vbeta CDR3 sequencing of around 130 peripheral blood samples, made up of 43 ophthalmopathy patients, around 78 hyperthyroidism patients and some 17 progressor patients.

Sample: peripheral blood mononuclear cells (PBMCs), taken at new diagnosis, from a patient treated with antithyroid drugs. The origin of this receptor is a young woman with Graves disease. Donor details come from another sample of the same person, matched by shared clones.

The CDR3 here reads CASSDFMDRGQPQHF. The nucleotide sequence is given as TGTGCCAGCAGTGATTTCATGGACAGGGGTCAGCCCCAGCATTTT. The receptor chain draws on TRBV2 and TRBJ1-5, with 9 middle bases fitting TRBD1. V has 3 bases trimmed and J has 6 bases trimmed; junction bases matching no gene number 6. According to the germline V gene, CDR1 reads SNHLY and CDR2 reads FYNNEI. From the cysteine up to the phenylalanine, the CDR3 has a length of 15 residues. Only the CDR3 DNA is retained, 45 bases long and in frame from the first base.